These 14 T cell receptor beta chains were all obtained from the same sample, sequenced in a study of T cells expressing NK-cell markers. From the 5' RACE reads, TCRdb lists one entry per CDR3 protein and no DNA. The repertoire shows roughly 450,000 distinct CDR3 sequences; the top ten hold 1.4% to 1.5%. The sample was blood T cells: a sorted CD56 or NKG2C T cell subset, CD4+ or CD8+ T cells, or bulk PBMC T cells (not recorded which). These receptors all come from a woman in her forties or fifties in good health.

The V gene is TRBV12-3 or TRBV12-4, the J gene TRBJ2-2; no DNA is available, so the TRBD2 call from TCRdb remains unchecked. The CDR3 length is 12 residues. The CDR3 sequence: CASSWNLRELFF.

This chain uses TRBV11-2 with TRBJ1-2. This CDR3 comprises 15 residues. CDR1 and CDR2 (germline): SGHAT, FQNNGV. The CDR3 spells CASSLDSANSYGYTF.

This chain uses TRBV5-1 with TRBJ2-1; with no DNA, the TCRdb D assignment of TRBD1 cannot be verified. Germline lookup yields CDR1 SGHRS and CDR2 YFSETQ. This CDR3 spans 13 amino acids. CDR3 sequence reads: CASEEQGYNEQFF. Filled out from reference TRBV5-1 and TRBJ2-1, the complete variable domain reads KAGVTQTPRYLIKTRGQQVTLSCSPISGHRSVSWYQQTPGQGLQFLFEYFSETQRNKGNFPGRFSGRQFSNSRSEMNVSTLELGDSALYLCASEEQGYNEQFFGPGTRLTVL.

This chain joins TRBV6-2 or TRBV6-3 and TRBJ2-1; TCRdb picks TRBD2, but there is no DNA to check that call. The CDR3 totals 19 residues. CDR1 is MNHEY, CDR2 SVGEGT, per germline. The CDR3 protein is CASSYSFFSTSGSSNEQFF.

This chain connects TRBV10-3 to TRBJ2-3; TCRdb selects TRBD1, and the lack of DNA leaves this call unchecked. CDR3 size: 14 residues. The germline V gene encodes CDR1 ENHRY and CDR2 SYGVKD. The chain's CDR3 is CAISEGTQGNTQYF.

The chain links TRBV20-1 to TRBJ2-1; without DNA, the TCRdb call of TRBD2 cannot be checked. Germline V lookup: CDR1 DFQATT, CDR2 SNEGSKA (reference sequence). The CDR3 covers 14 residues. The CDR3 spells CSAIPGGRVNEQFF.

The genes are TRBV3-1 and TRBJ1-6. The CDR3 is 14 residues long. The germline gives CDR1 LGHDT, CDR2 YNNKEL (reference sequence). The CDR3 protein is CASSQSVSASPLHF.

The gene calls are TRBV12-3 or TRBV12-4 and TRBJ1-6; the TRBD1 assignment by TCRdb is unverifiable without DNA. CDR3 size: 15 residues. The CDR3 reads CASSFGAGGSSPLHF.

V and J are TRBV24-1 and TRBJ2-7; TCRdb returns TRBD2, unconfirmable since there is no DNA. The CDR3 covers 17 residues. The germline V gene has CDR1 KGHDR and CDR2 SFDVKD. The CDR3 sequence is CATSDSGTPSGSYEQYF.

V gene TRBV5-1 combines with J gene TRBJ1-1; absent DNA, TCRdb's TRBD1 call cannot be checked. The CDR3 consists of 14 residues. Germline V gene sequence: CDR1 SGHRS, CDR2 YFSETQ. CDR3 sequence: CASRPVGGKPEAFF.

V is TRBV25-1 and J is TRBJ1-1; the D gene TCRdb calls, TRBD1, cannot be checked with no DNA. This CDR3 comprises 12 residues. CDR1 MGHDK and CDR2 SYGVNS come from the germline V gene. The CDR3 reads CASSGGQREAFF.

The chain combines TRBV19 with TRBJ1-4. This CDR3 contains 14 residues. From germline, CDR1 is LNHDA and CDR2 SQIVND (reference sequence). CDR3 residues: CASSITVVSEKLFF. Full variable domain (remainder filled in from reference TRBV19 and TRBJ1-4): DGGITQSPKYLFRKEGQNVTLSCEQNLNHDAMYWYRQDPGQGLRLIYYSQIVNDFQKGDIAEGYSVSREKKESFPLTVTSAQKNPTAFYLCASSITVVSEKLFFGSGTQLSVL.

The chain uses TRBV12-3 or TRBV12-4 and TRBJ2-3; TCRdb's D call, TRBD2, is unchecked because there is no DNA. This CDR3 comprises 12 residues. The CDR3 reads CATGAIGNTQYF.

The rearrangement joins TRBV20-1 to TRBJ1-3. Germline CDR1 and CDR2: DFQATT and SNEGSKA (reference sequence). The length of the CDR3 is 13 residues. The CDR3 loop reads CSAPQGTGNTIYF.